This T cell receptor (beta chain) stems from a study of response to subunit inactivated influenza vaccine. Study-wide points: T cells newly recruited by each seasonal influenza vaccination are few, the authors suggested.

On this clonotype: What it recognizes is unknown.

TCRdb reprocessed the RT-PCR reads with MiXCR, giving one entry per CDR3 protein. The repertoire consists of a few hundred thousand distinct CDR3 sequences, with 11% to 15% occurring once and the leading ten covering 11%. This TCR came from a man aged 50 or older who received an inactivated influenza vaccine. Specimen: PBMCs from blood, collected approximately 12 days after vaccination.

The CDR3 region is CASARVPSDTQYF. The CDR3 DNA reads TGTGCCAGCGCCCGAGTTCCCTCAGATACGCAGTATTTT. The chain joins TRBV7-9 to TRBJ2-3; D ambiguous. This CDR3 has 13 amino acids. The germline CDR1 and CDR2 sequences are SEHNR and FQNEAQ (reference sequence). V was trimmed by 8 bases and J by 4 bases, leaving 13 bases between them. The complete variable domain, with remaining parts taken from reference TRBV7-9 and TRBJ2-3, reads DTGVSQNPRHKITKRGQNVTFRCDPISEHNRLYWYRQTLGQGPEFLTYFQNEAQLEKSRLLSDRFSAERPKGSFSTLEIQRTEQGDSAMYLCASARVPSDTQYFGPGTRLTVL.